This TCR beta chain is drawn from a study of shared clonotypes between healthy human individuals. Germline assignment: CDR1 SGHDT and CDR2 YYEEEE. This CDR3 comprises 14 residues. The V gene lost 4 bases and the J gene lost 7 bases, with 15 bases spanning the gap. Profiling relied on immunoSEQ multiplex PCR, and the TCRdb table lists in-frame clones only, not all of them. Among 2 million to 2.5 million clones listed, 85% to 95% were seen once. The genes are TRBV5-6 and TRBJ1-3; D is unclear. The TCR was taken from a man between 18 and 35 years old in good health. Some clones in this sample may be carry-over from other donors' samples. The sample was naive CD4+ T cells from PBMCs. The sample's subset: CD45RA+ positively selected. This chain's CDR3 is CASSAPGSPNTIYF. The CDR3 nucleotides are TGTGCCAGCAGCGCCCCGGGATCACCGAACACCATATATTTT. Based on the CDR3 plus reference TRBV5-6 and TRBJ1-3, the full variable domain is DAGVTQSPTHLIKTRGQQVTLRCSPKSGHDTVSWYQQALGQGPQFIFQYYEEEERQRGNFPDRFSGHQFPNYSSELNVNALLLGDSALYLCASSAPGSPNTIYFGEGSWLTVV.